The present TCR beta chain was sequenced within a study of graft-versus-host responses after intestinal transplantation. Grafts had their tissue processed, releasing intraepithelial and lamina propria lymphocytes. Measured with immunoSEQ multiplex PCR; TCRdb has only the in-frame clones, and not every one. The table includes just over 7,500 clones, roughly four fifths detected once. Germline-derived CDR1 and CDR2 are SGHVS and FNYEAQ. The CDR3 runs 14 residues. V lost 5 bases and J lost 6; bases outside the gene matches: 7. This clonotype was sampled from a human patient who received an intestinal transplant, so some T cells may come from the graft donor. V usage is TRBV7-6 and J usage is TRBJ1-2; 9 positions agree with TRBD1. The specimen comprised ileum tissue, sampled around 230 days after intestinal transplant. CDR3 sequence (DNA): TGTGCCAGCAGCCTGACAGGGGGGGTGAATGGCTACACCTTC. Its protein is CASSLTGGVNGYTF.